The 16 T cell receptor beta chains below all came from one sample that was sequenced in a study of OX40 agonist ivuxolimab in advanced cancers. Using immunoSEQ multiplex PCR, the repertoire was profiled, and TCRdb retains in-frame clones only, with some absent. The sample lists around 81,000 clones, around 80% occurring once. The sample consisted of CD4+ or CD8+ T cells sorted from blood, taken in a trial of the OX40 agonist ivuxolimab. The receptors derive from an adult with an advanced solid tumor such as melanoma, head and neck, liver or kidney cancer.

The rearrangement links TRBV28 to TRBJ1-2; the D is unclear. V was clipped by 10 bases and J by 6 bases, with 12 bases between them. This CDR3 has 11 amino acids. The V gene's germline CDR1 is MDHEN and CDR2 SYDVKM. The DNA of the CDR3 is TGTGCCACGACTATTCTGCATGGCTACACCTTC. Protein product: CATTILHGYTF.

V and J are TRBV5-1 and TRBJ2-2, with D maybe TRBD2 (6 bases). The V gene lost 2 bases and the J gene lost 3 bases, with 11 bases spanning the gap. The CDR3 totals 15 residues. The germline V gene encodes CDR1 SGHRS and CDR2 YFSETQ. The DNA of the CDR3 is TGCGCCAGCAGCTTTGGGCCGGGGGACACCGGGGAGCTGTTTTTT. Protein sequence: CASSFGPGDTGELFF.

This sequence joins TRBV28 and TRBJ1-6; D gene ambiguous. Germline CDR1 is MDHEN and CDR2 is SYDVKM. The CDR3 is made up of 14 amino acids. Deletions cut 6 bases from V and 10 bases from J, with 16 bases between. Here the CDR3 DNA reads TGTGCCAGCAGCACCTCTCCAGTAGCCTCACCCCTCCACTTT. Protein: CASSTSPVASPLHF.

The chain has TRBV28 and TRBJ2-7; tentative D call: TRBD2 (6 bases). With 5 bases removed from V and 1 base from J, the gap between germline ends came to 21 bases. The CDR3 is made up of 17 amino acids. Germline V gene sequence: CDR1 MDHEN, CDR2 SYDVKM. The CDR3 DNA follows: TGTGCCAGCAGTCCCGCTCCCTCGGAGGGCCGATCCTACGAGCAGTACTTC. Its protein product is CASSPAPSEGRSYEQYF.

The rearrangement links TRBV7-8 to TRBJ2-7, with 10 nucleotides matching TRBD2. V shed 4 bases and J 2 bases; nucleotides not matched to a gene: 2. The length of the CDR3 is 14 residues. CDR1 and CDR2 from the germline V gene are SGHVS and FQNEAQ. The CDR3 reads CASSSLAGAYEQYF. The CDR3 region has the DNA TGTGCCAGCAGCTCCCTAGCGGGAGCCTACGAGCAGTACTTC.

This clone was seen only a few times. The V and J genes are TRBV6-6 and TRBJ1-5; D perhaps matches TRBD1 (5 bases). V was pared by 7 bases and J by 0 bases, with 7 bases between. This CDR3 spans 13 amino acids. The germline V gene encodes CDR1 MNHNY and CDR2 SVGAGI (reference sequence). CDR3 sequence reads: CASTDISNQPQHF. In DNA form, the CDR3 reads TGTGCCAGCACGGACATTAGCAATCAGCCCCAGCATTTT.

The chain couples TRBV11-3 to TRBJ1-1; no definite D call. Germline CDR1 reads SGHNT; CDR2 reads YENEEA. The CDR3 totals 13 residues. Trimming stripped 0 bases from V and 7 bases from J, with 9 bases between. This CDR3 is CASSLDRSHEAFF. CDR3 bases: TGTGCCAGCAGCTTAGACAGGAGCCATGAAGCTTTCTTT.

The genes are TRBV4-3 and TRBJ2-7; TRBD1 aligns across 7 bases. V shed 4 bases and J 2 bases; nucleotides not matched to a gene: 5. The germline gives CDR1 LGHNA, CDR2 YSLEER. CDR3 length equals 14 residues. Here the CDR3 reads CASSPQGVPYEQYF. As DNA, the CDR3 is TGCGCCAGCAGCCCTCAGGGGGTCCCCTACGAGCAGTACTTC.

This chain links TRBV19 with TRBJ1-1; the match to TRBD1 covers 7 bases. CDR1 and CDR2 (germline): LNHDA, SQIVND (reference sequence). This CDR3 has 14 residues. J was trimmed by 5 bases and V by 6 bases; bases with no gene match: 9. The CDR3 DNA reads as TGTGCCAGTAGCCTCTCGGACAGGCTTACTGAAGCTTTCTTT. Translated: CASSLSDRLTEAFF.

The rearrangement links TRBV6-4 to TRBJ2-2, with TRBD1 identical over 8 bases. The germline gives CDR1 MRHNA, CDR2 SNTAGT. With V trimmed by 6 bases and J by 1 base, 7 bases remained unmatched. This CDR3 spans 16 amino acids. The CDR3 here is CASRPPGTGNTGELFF. CDR3 sequence (DNA): TGTGCCAGCAGACCCCCCGGGACAGGGAACACCGGGGAGCTGTTTTTT.

The chain carries TRBV5-4 and TRBJ2-2, with D unclear. CDR1 and CDR2 (germline): SGHNT, YYREEE (reference sequence). V lost 1 base and J lost 8, with 3 bases in between. The CDR3 extends over 11 amino acids. CDR3 bases: TGTGCCAGCAGCTTGTCGGGGGAGCTGTTTTTT. Encoded protein: CASSLSGELFF.

This chain links TRBV7-2 with TRBJ2-7; a weak D match, TRBD1 (6 bases). Trimming removed 3 bases at V and 4 bases at J, with 13 bases between. CDR3 size: 14 residues. The V gene's germline CDR1 is SGHTA and CDR2 FQGNSA. The CDR3 spells CASSFEARGYEQYF. DNA of the CDR3: TGTGCCAGCAGCTTTGAGGCCAGGGGATACGAGCAGTACTTC. The full variable domain, in which reference TRBV7-2 and TRBJ2-7 provide the parts outside the CDR3, is GAGVSQSPSNKVTEKGKDVELRCDPISGHTALYWYRQSLGQGLEFLIYFQGNSAPDKSGLPSDRFSAERTGGSVSTLTIQRTQQEDSAVYLCASSFEARGYEQYFGPGTRLTVT.

The chain has TRBV4-2 and TRBJ2-4; 10 bases align to TRBD1. Germline loops: CDR1 LGHNA, CDR2 YNFKEQ. With V trimmed by 3 bases and J by 6 bases, 8 bases remained unmatched. The CDR3 has 16 residues. In nucleotides, the CDR3 is TGTGCCAGCAGCCAGGGGGACAGGGGATTGGGAAACATTCAGTACTTC. It translates to CASSQGDRGLGNIQYF.

As DNA, the CDR3 is TGTGCCAGCAGCTTATGGGGGACAGGGACGGTTAACTATGGCTACACCTTC. As protein: CASSLWGTGTVNYGYTF. The chain combines TRBV7-6 with TRBJ1-2; 9 nucleotides match TRBD1. J was trimmed by 1 base and V by 2 bases; bases with no gene match: 8. The germline V gene has CDR1 SGHVS and CDR2 FNYEAQ. This CDR3 is built from 17 residues.

The table lists this clone with a few counts. The chain has TRBV10-3 and TRBJ1-2; 9 bases align to TRBD1. Germline CDR1 and CDR2: ENHRY and SYGVKD. Trimming cost V 4 bases and J 4 bases; bases outside gene matches: 4. The CDR3 spans 14 residues. For the CDR3, the DNA is TGTGCCATCAGTGGCGGACAGGGGAGCTATGGCTACACCTTC. This translates into CAISGGQGSYGYTF.

In DNA form, the CDR3 reads TGCGCCAGCAGCACGCAACCTAGCGGGAGACAAGAGACCCAGTACTTC. Translated: CASSTQPSGRQETQYF. The V gene is TRBV5-1, the J gene TRBJ2-5; TRBD2 aligns across 10 bases. The V gene's germline CDR1 is SGHRS and CDR2 YFSETQ. Germline trimming cut 4 bases from V and 2 bases from J; bases unmatched to any gene: 8. The CDR3 is 16 amino acids.